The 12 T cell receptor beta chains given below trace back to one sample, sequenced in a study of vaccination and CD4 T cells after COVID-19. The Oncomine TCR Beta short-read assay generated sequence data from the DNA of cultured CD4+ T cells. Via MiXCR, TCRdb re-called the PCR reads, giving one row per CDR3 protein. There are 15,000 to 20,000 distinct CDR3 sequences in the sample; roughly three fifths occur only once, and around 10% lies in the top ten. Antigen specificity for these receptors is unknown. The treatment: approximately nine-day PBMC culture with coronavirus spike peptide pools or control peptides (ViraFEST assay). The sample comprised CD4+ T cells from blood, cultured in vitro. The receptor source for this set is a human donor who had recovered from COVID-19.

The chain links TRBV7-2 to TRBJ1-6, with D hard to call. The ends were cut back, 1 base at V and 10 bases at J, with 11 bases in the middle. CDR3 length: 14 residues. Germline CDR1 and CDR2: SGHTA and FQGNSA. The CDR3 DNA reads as TGTGCCAGCAGCTTAGTGGTGAACGGCTCACCCCTCCACTTT. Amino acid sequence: CASSLVVNGSPLHF.

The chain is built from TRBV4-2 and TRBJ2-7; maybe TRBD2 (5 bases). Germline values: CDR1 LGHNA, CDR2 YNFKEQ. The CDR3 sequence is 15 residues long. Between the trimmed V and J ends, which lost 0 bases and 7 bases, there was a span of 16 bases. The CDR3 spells CASSQEGRTGYEQYF. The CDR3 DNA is TGTGCCAGCAGCCAAGAAGGGAGAACTGGGTATGAGCAGTACTTC.

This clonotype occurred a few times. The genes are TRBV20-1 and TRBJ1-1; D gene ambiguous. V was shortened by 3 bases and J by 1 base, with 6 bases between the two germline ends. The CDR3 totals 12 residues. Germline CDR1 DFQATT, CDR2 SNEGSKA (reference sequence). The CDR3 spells CSARRPNTEAFF. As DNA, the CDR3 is TGCAGTGCTAGGAGGCCGAACACTGAAGCTTTCTTT.

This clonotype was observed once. CDR3 region: CASSHLGGQGGYGYTF. In nucleotides, the CDR3 is TGCGCCAGCAGCCATCTGGGAGGACAGGGAGGCTATGGCTACACCTTC. The chain joins TRBV4-3 to TRBJ1-2; TRBD1 matches at 8 bases. CDR3 length: 16 residues. Germline V lookup: CDR1 LGHNA, CDR2 YSLEER. Germline trimming cut 3 bases from V and 4 bases from J; bases unmatched to any gene: 10.

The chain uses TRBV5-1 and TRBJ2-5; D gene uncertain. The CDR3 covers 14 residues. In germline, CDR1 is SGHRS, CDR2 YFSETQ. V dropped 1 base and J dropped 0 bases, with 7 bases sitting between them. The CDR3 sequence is CASSLLTYQETQYF. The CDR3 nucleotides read TGCGCCAGCAGCTTGCTGACATACCAAGAGACCCAGTACTTC.

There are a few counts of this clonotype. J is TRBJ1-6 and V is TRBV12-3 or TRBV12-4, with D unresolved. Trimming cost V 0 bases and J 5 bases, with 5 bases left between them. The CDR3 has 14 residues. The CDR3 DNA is TGTGCCAGCAGTTTAGCACGGGATAATTCACCCCTCCACTTT. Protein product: CASSLARDNSPLHF.

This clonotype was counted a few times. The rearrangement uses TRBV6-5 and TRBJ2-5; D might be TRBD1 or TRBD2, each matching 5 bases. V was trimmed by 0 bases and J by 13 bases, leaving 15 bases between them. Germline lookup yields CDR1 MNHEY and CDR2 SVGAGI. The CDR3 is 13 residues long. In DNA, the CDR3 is TGTGCCAGCAGTTACTCGATATACGGGGCCGGGTACTTC. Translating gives CASSYSIYGAGYF.

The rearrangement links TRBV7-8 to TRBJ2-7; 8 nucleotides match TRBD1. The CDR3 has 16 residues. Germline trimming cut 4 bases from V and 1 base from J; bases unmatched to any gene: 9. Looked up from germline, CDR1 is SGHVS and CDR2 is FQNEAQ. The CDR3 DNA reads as TGTGCCAGCAGCTCCTACCGGGACAGGACATCCTACGAGCAGTACTTC. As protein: CASSSYRDRTSYEQYF.

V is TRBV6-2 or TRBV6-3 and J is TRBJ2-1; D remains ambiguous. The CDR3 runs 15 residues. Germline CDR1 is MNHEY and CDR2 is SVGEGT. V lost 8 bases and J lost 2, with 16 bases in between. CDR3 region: CASGRVSRPYNEQFF. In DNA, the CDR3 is TGTGCCAGCGGAAGGGTCTCCCGTCCCTACAATGAGCAGTTCTTC.

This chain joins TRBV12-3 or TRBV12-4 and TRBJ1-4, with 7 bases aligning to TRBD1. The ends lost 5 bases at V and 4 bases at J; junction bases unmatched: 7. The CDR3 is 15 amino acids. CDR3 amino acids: CASSADRDYNEKLFF. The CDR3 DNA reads TGTGCCAGCAGTGCTGACAGGGATTATAATGAAAAACTGTTTTTT.

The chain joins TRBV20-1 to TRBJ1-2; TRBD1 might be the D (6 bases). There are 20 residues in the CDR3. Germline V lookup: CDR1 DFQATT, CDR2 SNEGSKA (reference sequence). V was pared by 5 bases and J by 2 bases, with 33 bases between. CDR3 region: CSAGPRRRDTLNTTNYGYTF. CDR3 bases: TGCAGTGCTGGACCAAGACGCAGGGACACCCTGAATACTACGAACTATGGCTACACCTTC.

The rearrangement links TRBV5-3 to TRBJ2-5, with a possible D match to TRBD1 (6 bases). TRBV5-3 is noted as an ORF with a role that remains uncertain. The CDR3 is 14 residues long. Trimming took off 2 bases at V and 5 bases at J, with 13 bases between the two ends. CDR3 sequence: CARSFRGRVETQYF. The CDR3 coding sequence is TGTGCCAGAAGCTTCAGGGGAAGGGTTGAGACCCAGTACTTC.